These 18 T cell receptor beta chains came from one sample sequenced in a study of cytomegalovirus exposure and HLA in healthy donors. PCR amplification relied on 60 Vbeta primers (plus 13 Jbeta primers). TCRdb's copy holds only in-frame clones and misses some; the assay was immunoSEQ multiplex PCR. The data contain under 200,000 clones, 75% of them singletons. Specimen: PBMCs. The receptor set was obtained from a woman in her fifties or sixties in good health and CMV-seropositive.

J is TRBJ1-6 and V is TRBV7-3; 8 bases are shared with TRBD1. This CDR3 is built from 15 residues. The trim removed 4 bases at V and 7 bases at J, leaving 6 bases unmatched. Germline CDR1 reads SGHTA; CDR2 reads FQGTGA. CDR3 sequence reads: CASSSGTGGNSPLHF. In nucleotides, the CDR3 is TGTGCCAGCAGCTCCGGGACAGGAGGAAATTCACCCCTCCACTTT.

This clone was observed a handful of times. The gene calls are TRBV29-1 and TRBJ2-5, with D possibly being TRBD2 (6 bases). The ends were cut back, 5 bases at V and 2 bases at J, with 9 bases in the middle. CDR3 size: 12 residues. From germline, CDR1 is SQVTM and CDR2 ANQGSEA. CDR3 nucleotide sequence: TGCAGCGTTTTCAGCGGGCAAGAGACCCAGTACTTC. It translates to CSVFSGQETQYF.

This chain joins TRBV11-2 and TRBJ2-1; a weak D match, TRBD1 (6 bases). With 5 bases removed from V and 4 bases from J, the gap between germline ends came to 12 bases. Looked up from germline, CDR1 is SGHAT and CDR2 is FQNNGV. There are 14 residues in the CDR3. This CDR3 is CASSPRDNYNEQFF. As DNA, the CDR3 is TGTGCCAGCAGCCCCAGGGACAATTACAATGAGCAGTTCTTC.

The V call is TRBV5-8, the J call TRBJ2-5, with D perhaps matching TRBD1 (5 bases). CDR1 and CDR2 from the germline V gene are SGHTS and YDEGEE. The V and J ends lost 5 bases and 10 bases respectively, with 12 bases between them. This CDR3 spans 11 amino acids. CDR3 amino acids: CASRNHQGQYF. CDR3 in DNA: TGTGCCAGCAGAAACCACCAGGGCCAGTACTTC.

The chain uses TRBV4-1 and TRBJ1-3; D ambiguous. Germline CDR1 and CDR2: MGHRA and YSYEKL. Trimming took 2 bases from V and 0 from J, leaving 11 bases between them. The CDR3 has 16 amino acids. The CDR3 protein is CASSQRPSGSGNTIYF. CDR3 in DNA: TGCGCCAGCAGCCAACGTCCGTCGGGCTCTGGAAACACCATATATTTT.

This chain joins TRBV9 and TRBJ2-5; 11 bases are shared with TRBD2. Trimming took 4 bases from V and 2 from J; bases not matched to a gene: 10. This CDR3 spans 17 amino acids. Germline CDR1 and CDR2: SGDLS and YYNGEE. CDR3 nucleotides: TGTGCCAGCAGCTTATATGGACTAGCGGGCGATCAAGAGACCCAGTACTTC. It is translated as CASSLYGLAGDQETQYF.

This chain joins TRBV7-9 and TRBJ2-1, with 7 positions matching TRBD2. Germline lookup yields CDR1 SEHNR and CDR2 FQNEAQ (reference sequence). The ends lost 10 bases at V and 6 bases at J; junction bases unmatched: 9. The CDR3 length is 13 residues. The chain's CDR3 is CATTSGDSNEQFF. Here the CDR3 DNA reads TGTGCCACCACCAGCGGGGATTCCAATGAGCAGTTCTTC.

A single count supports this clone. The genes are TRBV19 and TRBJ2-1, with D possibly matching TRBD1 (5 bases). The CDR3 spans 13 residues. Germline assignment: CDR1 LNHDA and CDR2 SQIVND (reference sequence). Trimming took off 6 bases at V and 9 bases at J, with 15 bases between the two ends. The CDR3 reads CASSSIRTSEQFF. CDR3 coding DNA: TGTGCCAGTAGCTCCATCAGGACATCTGAGCAGTTCTTC.

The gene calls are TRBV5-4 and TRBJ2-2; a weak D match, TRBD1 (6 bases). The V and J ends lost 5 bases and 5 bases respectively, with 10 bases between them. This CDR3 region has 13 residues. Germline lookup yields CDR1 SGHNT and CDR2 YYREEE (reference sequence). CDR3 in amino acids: CASSQQGTGELFF. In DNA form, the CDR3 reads TGTGCCAGCAGTCAGCAGGGGACCGGGGAGCTGTTTTTT.

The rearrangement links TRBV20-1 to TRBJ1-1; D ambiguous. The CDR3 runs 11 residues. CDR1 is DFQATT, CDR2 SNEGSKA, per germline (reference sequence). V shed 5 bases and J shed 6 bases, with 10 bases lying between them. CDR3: CSASRLSEAFF. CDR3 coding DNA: TGCAGTGCTTCGAGATTATCTGAAGCTTTCTTT.

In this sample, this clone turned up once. The CDR3 spells CASSYDRDTDTQYF. As DNA, the CDR3 is TGTGCCAGCAGCTATGACCGGGACACAGATACGCAGTATTTT. This rearrangement joins TRBV13 to TRBJ2-3; TRBD2 is a possible D gene (5 bases). The germline V gene encodes CDR1 PRHDT and CDR2 FYEKMQ (reference sequence). This CDR3 comprises 14 residues. Trimming pared 4 bases from V and 2 bases from J, leaving 10 bases between.

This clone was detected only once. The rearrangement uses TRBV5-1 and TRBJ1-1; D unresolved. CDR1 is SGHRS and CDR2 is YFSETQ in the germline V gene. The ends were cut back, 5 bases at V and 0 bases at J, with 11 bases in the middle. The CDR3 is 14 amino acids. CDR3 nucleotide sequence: TGCGCCAGCAGATCGACACCTTTGAACACTGAAGCTTTCTTT. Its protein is CASRSTPLNTEAFF.

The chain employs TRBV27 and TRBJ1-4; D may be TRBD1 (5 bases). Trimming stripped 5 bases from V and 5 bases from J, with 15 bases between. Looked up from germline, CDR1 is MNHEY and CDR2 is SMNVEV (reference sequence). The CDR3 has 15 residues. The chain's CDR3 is CASSHPRTLNEKLFF. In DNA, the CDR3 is TGTGCCAGCAGTCACCCAAGGACACTAAATGAAAAACTGTTTTTT.

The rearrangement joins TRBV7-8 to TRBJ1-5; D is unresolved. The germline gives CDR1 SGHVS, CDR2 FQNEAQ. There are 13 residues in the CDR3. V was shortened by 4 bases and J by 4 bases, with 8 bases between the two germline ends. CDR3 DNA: TGTGCCAGCAGCTCGTCCTCTAATCAGCCCCAGCATTTT. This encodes CASSSSSNQPQHF.

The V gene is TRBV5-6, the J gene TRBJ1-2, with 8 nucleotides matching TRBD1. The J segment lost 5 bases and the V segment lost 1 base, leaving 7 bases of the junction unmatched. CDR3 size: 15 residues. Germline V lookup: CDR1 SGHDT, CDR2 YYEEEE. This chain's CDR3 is CASSLWQGAFYGYTF. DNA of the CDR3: TGTGCCAGCAGCTTGTGGCAGGGGGCATTTTATGGCTACACCTTC.

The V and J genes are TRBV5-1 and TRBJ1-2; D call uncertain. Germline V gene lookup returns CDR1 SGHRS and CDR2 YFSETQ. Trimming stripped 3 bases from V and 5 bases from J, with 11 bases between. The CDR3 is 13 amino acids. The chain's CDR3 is CASSSTLLYGYTF. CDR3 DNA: TGCGCCAGCAGCTCGACTCTGCTGTATGGCTACACCTTC.

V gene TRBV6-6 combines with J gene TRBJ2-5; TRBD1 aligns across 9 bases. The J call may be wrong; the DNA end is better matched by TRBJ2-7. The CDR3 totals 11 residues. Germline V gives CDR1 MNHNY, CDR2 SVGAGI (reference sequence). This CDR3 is CATGTGNEQYF. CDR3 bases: TGTGCCACCGGGACAGGGAACGAGCAGTACTTC.

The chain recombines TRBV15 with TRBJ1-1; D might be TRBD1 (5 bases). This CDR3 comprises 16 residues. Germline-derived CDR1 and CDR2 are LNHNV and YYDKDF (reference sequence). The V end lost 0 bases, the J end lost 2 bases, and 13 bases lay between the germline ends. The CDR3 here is CATSRDPPQGNTEAFF. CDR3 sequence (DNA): TGTGCCACCAGCAGAGATCCCCCCCAGGGAAACACTGAAGCTTTCTTT.